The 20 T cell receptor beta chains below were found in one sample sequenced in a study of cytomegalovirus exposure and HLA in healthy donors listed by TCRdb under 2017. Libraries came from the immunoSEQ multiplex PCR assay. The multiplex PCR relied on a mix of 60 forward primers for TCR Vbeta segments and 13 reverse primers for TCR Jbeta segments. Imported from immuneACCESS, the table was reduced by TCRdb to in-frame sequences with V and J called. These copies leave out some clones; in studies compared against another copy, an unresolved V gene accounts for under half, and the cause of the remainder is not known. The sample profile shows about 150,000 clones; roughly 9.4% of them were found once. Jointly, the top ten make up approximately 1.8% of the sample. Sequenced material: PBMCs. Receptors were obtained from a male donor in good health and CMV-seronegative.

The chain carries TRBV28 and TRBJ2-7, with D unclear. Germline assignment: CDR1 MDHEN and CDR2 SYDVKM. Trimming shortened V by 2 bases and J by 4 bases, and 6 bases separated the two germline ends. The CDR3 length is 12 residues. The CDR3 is CASSLAQYEQYF. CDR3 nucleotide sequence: TGTGCCAGCAGTTTAGCGCAATACGAGCAGTACTTC.

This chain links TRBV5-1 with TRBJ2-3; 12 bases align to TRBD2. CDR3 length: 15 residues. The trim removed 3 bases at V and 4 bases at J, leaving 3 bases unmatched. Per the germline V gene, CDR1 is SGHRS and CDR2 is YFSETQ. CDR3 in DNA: TGCGCCAGCAGCTCGGGACTAGCGGGTTCAGATACGCAGTATTTT. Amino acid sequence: CASSSGLAGSDTQYF.

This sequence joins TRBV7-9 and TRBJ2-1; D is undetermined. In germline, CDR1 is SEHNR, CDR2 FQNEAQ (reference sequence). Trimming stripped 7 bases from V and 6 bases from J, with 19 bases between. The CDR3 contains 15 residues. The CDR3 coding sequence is TGTGCCAGCACCTCCCACCCAAGCCCCGGCAATGAGCAGTTCTTC. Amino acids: CASTSHPSPGNEQFF.

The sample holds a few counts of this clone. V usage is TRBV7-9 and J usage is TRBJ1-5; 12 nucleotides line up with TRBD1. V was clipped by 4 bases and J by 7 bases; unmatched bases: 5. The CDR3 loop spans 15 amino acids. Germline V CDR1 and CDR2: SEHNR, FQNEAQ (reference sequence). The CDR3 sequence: CASSSGTGGRQPQHF. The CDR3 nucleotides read TGTGCCAGCAGCTCCGGGACAGGGGGCCGGCAGCCCCAGCATTTT. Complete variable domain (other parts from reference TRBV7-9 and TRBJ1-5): DTGVSQNPRHKITKRGQNVTFRCDPISEHNRLYWYRQTLGQGPEFLTYFQNEAQLEKSRLLSDRFSAERPKGSFSTLEIQRTEQGDSAMYLCASSSGTGGRQPQHFGDGTRLSIL.

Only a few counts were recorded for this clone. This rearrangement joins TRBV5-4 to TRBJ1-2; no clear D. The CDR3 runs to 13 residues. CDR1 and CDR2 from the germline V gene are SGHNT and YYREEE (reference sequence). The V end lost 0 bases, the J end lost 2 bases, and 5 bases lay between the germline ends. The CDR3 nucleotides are TGTGCCAGCAGCTTGGCCGAGAACTATGGCTACACCTTC. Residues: CASSLAENYGYTF.

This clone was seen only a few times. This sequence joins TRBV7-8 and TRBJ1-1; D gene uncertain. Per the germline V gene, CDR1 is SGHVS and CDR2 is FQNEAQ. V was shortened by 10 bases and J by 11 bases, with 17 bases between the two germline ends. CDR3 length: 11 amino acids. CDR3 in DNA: TGTGCCACTACCGACACCAGAGAGGCTTTCTTT. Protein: CATTDTREAFF.

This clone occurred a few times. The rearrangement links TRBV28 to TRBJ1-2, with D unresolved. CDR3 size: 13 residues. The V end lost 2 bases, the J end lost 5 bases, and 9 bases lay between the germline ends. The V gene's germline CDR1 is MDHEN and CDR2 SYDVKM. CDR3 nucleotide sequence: TGTGCCAGCAGTTTAGACGGCGGTTATGGCTACACCTTC. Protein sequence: CASSLDGGYGYTF.

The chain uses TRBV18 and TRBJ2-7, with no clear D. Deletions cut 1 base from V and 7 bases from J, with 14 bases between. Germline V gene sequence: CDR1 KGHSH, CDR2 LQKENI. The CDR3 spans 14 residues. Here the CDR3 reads CASSPLSGGGEQYF. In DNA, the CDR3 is TGTGCCAGCTCACCACTGTCAGGTGGTGGAGAGCAGTACTTC.

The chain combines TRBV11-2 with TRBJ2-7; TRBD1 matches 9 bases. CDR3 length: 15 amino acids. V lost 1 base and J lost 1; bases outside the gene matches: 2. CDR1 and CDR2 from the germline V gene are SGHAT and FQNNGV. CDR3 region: CASSLVTGGSYEQYF. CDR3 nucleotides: TGTGCCAGCAGCTTAGTGACAGGGGGATCCTACGAGCAGTACTTC.

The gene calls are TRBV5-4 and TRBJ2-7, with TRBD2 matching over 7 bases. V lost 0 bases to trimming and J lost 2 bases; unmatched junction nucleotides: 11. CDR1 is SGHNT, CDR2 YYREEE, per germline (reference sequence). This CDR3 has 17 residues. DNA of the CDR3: TGTGCCAGCAGCTTGGATTTTCGAGCGGGGTATACCTACGAGCAGTACTTC. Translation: CASSLDFRAGYTYEQYF.

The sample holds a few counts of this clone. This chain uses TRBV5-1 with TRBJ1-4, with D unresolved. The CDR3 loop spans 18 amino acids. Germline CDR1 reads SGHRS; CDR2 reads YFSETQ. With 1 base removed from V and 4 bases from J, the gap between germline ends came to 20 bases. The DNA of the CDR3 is TGCGCCAGCAGCTTGCGAGGGCACCTAGCAGCCCTTAATGAAAAACTGTTTTTT. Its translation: CASSLRGHLAALNEKLFF.

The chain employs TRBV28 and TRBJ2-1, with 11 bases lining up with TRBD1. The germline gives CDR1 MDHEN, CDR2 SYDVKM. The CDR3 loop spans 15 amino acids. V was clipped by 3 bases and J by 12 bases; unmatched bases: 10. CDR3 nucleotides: TGTGCCAGCAGTTTTCGGACAGGGGGCCGACGACGGCAGTTCTTC. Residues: CASSFRTGGRRRQFF.

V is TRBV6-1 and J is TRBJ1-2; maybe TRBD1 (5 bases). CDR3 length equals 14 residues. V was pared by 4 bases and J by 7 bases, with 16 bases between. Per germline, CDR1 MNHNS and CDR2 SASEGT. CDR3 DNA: TGTGCCAGCAGTGCCACCCCAGGGCGCATTGGCTACACCTTC. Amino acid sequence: CASSATPGRIGYTF.

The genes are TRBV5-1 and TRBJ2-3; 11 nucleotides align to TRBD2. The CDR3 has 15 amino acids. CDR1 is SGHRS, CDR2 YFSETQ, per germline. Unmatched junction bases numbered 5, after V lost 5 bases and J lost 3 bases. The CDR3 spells CASRTSGIGTDTQYF. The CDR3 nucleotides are TGCGCCAGCAGGACTAGCGGGATAGGAACAGATACGCAGTATTTT.

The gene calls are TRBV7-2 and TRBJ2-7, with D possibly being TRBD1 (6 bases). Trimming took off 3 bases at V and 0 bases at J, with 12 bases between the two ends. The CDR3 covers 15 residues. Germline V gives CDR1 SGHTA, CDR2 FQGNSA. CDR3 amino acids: CASSFGAGVSYEQYF. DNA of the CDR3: TGTGCCAGCAGCTTCGGGGCAGGGGTCTCCTACGAGCAGTACTTC. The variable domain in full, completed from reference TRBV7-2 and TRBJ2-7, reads GAGVSQSPSNKVTEKGKDVELRCDPISGHTALYWYRQSLGQGLEFLIYFQGNSAPDKSGLPSDRFSAERTGGSVSTLTIQRTQQEDSAVYLCASSFGAGVSYEQYFGPGTRLTVT.

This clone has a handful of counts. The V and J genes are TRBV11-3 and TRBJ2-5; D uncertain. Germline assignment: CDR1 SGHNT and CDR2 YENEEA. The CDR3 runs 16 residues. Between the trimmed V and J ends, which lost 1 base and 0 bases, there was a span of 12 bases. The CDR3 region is CASSLGAQVYQETQYF. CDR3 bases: TGTGCCAGCAGCTTAGGGGCTCAGGTGTACCAAGAGACCCAGTACTTC.

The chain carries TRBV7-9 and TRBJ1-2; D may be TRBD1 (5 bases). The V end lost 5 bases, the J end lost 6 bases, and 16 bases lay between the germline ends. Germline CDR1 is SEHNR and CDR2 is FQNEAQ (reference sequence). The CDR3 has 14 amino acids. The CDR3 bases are TGTGCCAGCAGCCAAAATAACTGGGGGGATGGCTACACCTTC. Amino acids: CASSQNNWGDGYTF. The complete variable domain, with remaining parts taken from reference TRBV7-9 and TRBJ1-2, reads DTGVSQNPRHKITKRGQNVTFRCDPISEHNRLYWYRQTLGQGPEFLTYFQNEAQLEKSRLLSDRFSAERPKGSFSTLEIQRTEQGDSAMYLCASSQNNWGDGYTFGSGTRLTVV.

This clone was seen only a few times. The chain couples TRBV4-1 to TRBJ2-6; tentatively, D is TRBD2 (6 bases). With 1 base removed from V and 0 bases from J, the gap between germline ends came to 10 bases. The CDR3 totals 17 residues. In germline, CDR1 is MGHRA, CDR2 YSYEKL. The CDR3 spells CASSQVADYSGANVLTF. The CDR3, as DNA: TGCGCCAGCAGCCAAGTAGCGGACTACTCTGGGGCCAACGTCCTGACTTTC.

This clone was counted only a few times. CDR3 loop: CASSQRVPDNIQYF. CDR3 bases: TGCGCCAGCAGCCAACGGGTTCCCGACAACATTCAGTACTTC. The chain has TRBV4-3 and TRBJ2-4; D gene uncertain. Germline CDR1 is LGHNA and CDR2 is YSLEER. The V end lost 2 bases, the J end lost 7 bases, and 12 bases lay between the germline ends. The CDR3 runs 14 residues.

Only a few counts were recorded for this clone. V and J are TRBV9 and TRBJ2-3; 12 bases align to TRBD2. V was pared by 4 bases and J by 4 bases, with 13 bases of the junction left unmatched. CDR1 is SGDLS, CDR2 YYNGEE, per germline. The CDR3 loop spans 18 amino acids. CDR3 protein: CASSPGASGRAPADTQYF. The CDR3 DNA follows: TGTGCCAGCAGCCCTGGAGCTAGCGGGAGGGCCCCCGCAGATACGCAGTATTTT.